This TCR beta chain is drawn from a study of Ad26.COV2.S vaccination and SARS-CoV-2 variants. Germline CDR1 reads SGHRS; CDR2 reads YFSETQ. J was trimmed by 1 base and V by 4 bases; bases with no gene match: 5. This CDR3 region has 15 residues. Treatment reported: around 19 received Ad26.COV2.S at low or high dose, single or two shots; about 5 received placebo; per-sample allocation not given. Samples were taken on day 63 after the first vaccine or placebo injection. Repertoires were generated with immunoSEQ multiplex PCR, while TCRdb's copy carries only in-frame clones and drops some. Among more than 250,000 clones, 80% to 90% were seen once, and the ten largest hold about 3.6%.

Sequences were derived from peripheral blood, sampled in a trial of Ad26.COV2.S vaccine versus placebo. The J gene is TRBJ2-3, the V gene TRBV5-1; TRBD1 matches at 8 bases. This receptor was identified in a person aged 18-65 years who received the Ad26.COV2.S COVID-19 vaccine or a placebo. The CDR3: CASSGQGAGTDTQYF. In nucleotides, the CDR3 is TGCGCCAGCAGCGGACAGGGAGCCGGCACAGATACGCAGTATTTT.